This T cell receptor beta chain was sequenced for a study of OX40 agonist ivuxolimab in advanced cancers. The study, taken as a whole, reports: Dosing at 0.1 to 3.0 mg/kg was accompanied by clonal expansion of CD4+ and CD8+ blood T cells by week 6.

Method: immunoSEQ multiplex PCR; TCRdb's copy keeps in-frame clones and lacks some. The table includes fewer than 30,000 clones, about 88% detected once. In regard to this clone: Its antigen is undetermined.

Trimming left V 7 bases short and J 6 bases short, with 13 bases between. The CDR3 runs to 14 residues. Germline V gives CDR1 MNHNS, CDR2 SASEGT. Autoimmune disease history or systemic immunosuppression disqualified patients. Peripheral blood came from all dose cohorts at three timepoints. J is TRBJ1-6 and V is TRBV6-1, with D possibly TRBD1 on 5 matching bases. This clonotype was sampled from an adult with an advanced solid tumor such as melanoma, head and neck, liver or kidney cancer. Sequenced material: CD4+ or CD8+ T cells sorted from blood, taken in a trial of the OX40 agonist ivuxolimab. The DNA of the CDR3 is TGTGCCAGCATCGTCTTCCAGGGTAATTCACCCCTCCACTTT. Protein product: CASIVFQGNSPLHF.